This TCR beta chain was recorded in a study of shared clonotypes between healthy human individuals. Among the donors, all were Caucasian adults who lived in Nashville, Tennessee. TCRdb keeps only in-frame clones here, not all; method: immunoSEQ multiplex PCR. The sample lists about a million clones; about 80% were seen once. This CDR3 comprises 16 residues. V was cut by 6 bases and J by 4 bases, with 21 bases left in between. CDR1 and CDR2 from the germline V gene are MDHEN and SYDVKM. Sample: memory CD4+ T cells from PBMCs. Noted subset: CD45RA-negative fraction. The TCR comes from a man aged 18 to 35 in good health. Some clones in this sample may be carry-over from other donors' samples. The chain uses TRBV28 and TRBJ1-1; possible D gene TRBD1, 6 bases. The CDR3 is CASRFIQRGLGTEAFF. In DNA form, the CDR3 reads TGTGCCAGCAGATTTATTCAGCGGGGGCTGGGCACTGAAGCTTTCTTT.